The next 7 T cell receptor beta chains were all read from a single sample in a study of CD8 T cells in ankylosing spondylitis. TCRdb re-analysed the 5' RACE reads in MiXCR, keeping a single row per CDR3 protein. The sample yields some 240,000 distinct CDR3 sequences, under 30% seen once. The sample comprised blood, either unsorted or a sorted T cell fraction (not recorded which). These receptors were taken from a male donor with ankylosing spondylitis or in good health (not recorded which).

This clonotype was found many times. This sequence joins TRBV5-1 and TRBJ2-2; 11 positions agree with TRBD1. The trim removed 4 bases at V and 0 bases at J, leaving 11 bases unmatched. CDR1 is SGHRS and CDR2 is YFSETQ in the germline V gene. The CDR3 totals 19 residues. Here the CDR3 reads CASSLPSRDRGTNTGELFF. The CDR3 region has the DNA TGCGCCAGCAGCCTCCCCTCCCGGGACAGGGGGACGAACACCGGGGAGCTGTTTTTT.

The V call is TRBV20-1, the J call TRBJ2-1; D is perhaps TRBD1 or TRBD2 (5 bases each). V lost 5 bases to trimming and J lost 7 bases, with 12 bases between them. Germline assignment: CDR1 DFQATT and CDR2 SNEGSKA (reference sequence). This CDR3 comprises 12 residues. CDR3 sequence (DNA): TGCAGTGCTCGGGGACGGGAAAATGAGCAGTTCTTC. Its protein product is CSARGRENEQFF.

The V call is TRBV7-3, the J call TRBJ2-2; TRBD2 aligns across 8 bases. Unmatched junction bases numbered 11, after V lost 5 bases and J lost 3 bases. The V gene's germline CDR1 is SGHTA and CDR2 FQGTGA. The CDR3 length is 17 residues. CDR3 loop: CASSTGPGGADTGELFF. Written as DNA, the CDR3 is TGTGCCAGCAGCACCGGGCCCGGGGGGGCCGACACCGGGGAGCTGTTTTTT.

This clonotype was recorded at least ten times. J is TRBJ2-2 and V is TRBV11-1; 7 bases agree with TRBD1. Germline CDR1 reads SGHAT; CDR2 reads FQDESV (reference sequence). Trimming removed 4 bases from V and 0 bases from J; junction bases left unmatched: 14. The CDR3 is 19 amino acids. CDR3 sequence reads: CASSSGGPGTHTNTGELFF. As DNA, the CDR3 is TGTGCCAGCAGCTCAGGGGGTCCAGGGACCCATACGAACACCGGGGAGCTGTTTTTT.

This clonotype was seen only a few times. V and J are TRBV5-1 and TRBJ2-5; weak D call: TRBD2 (5 bases). The CDR3 runs to 15 residues. Trimming left V 0 bases short and J 4 bases short, with 13 bases between. Per the germline V gene, CDR1 is SGHRS and CDR2 is YFSETQ. CDR3 sequence: CASSLEVWGAETQYF. CDR3 nucleotides: TGCGCCAGCAGCTTGGAGGTTTGGGGAGCAGAGACCCAGTACTTC. Drawing the rest from reference TRBV5-1 and TRBJ2-5, the complete variable domain is KAGVTQTPRYLIKTRGQQVTLSCSPISGHRSVSWYQQTPGQGLQFLFEYFSETQRNKGNFPGRFSGRQFSNSRSEMNVSTLELGDSALYLCASSLEVWGAETQYFGPGTRLLVL.

This clonotype has at least ten counts. The gene calls are TRBV9 and TRBJ1-6; tentatively, D is TRBD1 (6 bases). The V gene's germline CDR1 is SGDLS and CDR2 YYNGEE. The CDR3 runs to 14 residues. Between the trimmed V and J ends, which lost 4 bases and 7 bases, there was a span of 12 bases. The CDR3 protein is CASSQQGRNSPLHF. CDR3 DNA sequence: TGTGCCAGCAGCCAACAGGGTAGGAATTCACCCCTCCACTTT.

This clonotype was seen a few times. The chain links TRBV4-2 to TRBJ2-1; a weak D match, TRBD2 (5 bases). Germline V lookup: CDR1 LGHNA, CDR2 YNFKEQ. V lost 2 bases to trimming and J lost 4 bases, with 15 bases between them. This CDR3 is 16 amino acids long. DNA of the CDR3: TGTGCCAGCAGCCAACCCGGAGGACGGAGTTACAATGAGCAGTTCTTC. It specifies CASSQPGGRSYNEQFF.